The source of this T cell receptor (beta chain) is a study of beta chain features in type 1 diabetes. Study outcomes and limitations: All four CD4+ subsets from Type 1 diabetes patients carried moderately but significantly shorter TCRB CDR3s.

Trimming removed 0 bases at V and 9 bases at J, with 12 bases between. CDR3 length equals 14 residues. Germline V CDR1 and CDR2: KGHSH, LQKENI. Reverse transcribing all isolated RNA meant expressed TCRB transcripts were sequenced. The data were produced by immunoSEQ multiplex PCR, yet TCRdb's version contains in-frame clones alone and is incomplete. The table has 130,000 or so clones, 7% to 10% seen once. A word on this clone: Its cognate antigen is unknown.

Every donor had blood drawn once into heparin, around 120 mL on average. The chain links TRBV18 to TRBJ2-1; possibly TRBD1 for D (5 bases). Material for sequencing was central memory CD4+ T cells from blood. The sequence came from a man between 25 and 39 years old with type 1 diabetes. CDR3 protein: CASSPPSGPGEQFF. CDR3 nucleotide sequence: TGTGCCAGCTCACCACCTTCAGGGCCTGGTGAGCAGTTCTTC.